Presented here are 13 T cell receptor beta chains from one specimen sequenced in a study of cytomegalovirus exposure and HLA in healthy donors (dated by TCRdb to the late 2010s). The library was generated by the immunoSEQ multiplex PCR assay. The multiplex PCR relied on a mix of 60 forward primers for TCR Vbeta segments and 13 reverse primers for TCR Jbeta segments. Entries here come from immuneACCESS through TCRdb and include only in-frame sequences with V and J called. Some clones fail to appear in such tables; in the studies checked, an unresolved V gene covers under half of the shortfall, and the cause of the remainder is unknown. For this sample the table gives fewer than 55,000 clones, of which approximately 70% were detected only once. The top ten clonotypes cover less than 25% of the sample. The source material was PBMCs. The receptor set was obtained from a woman between 50 and 59 years old in good health and CMV-seropositive.

The V call is TRBV2, the J call TRBJ1-2; D uncertain. Trimming removed 3 bases at V and 8 bases at J, with 13 bases between. CDR1 is SNHLY and CDR2 is FYNNEI in the germline V gene. CDR3 length equals 13 residues. CDR3: CASSEKRFEGYTF. Here the CDR3 DNA reads TGTGCCAGCAGTGAGAAACGGTTTGAGGGCTACACCTTC.

This rearrangement joins TRBV7-2 to TRBJ2-6; 7 bases line up with TRBD1. Germline V CDR1 and CDR2: SGHTA, FQGNSA. This CDR3 spans 17 amino acids. V gave up 3 bases and J gave up 2 bases; unmatched junction bases: 7. The CDR3 bases are TGTGCCAGCAGCTTTAGGGCTACAGGGGCTGGGGCCAACGTCCTGACTTTC. This encodes CASSFRATGAGANVLTF.

V usage is TRBV27 and J usage is TRBJ1-2; the match to TRBD1 covers 8 bases. The CDR3 totals 14 residues. The V gene end was trimmed by 0 bases and the J gene end by 8 bases; junction bases not matched to a gene: 5. CDR1 and CDR2 (germline): MNHEY, SMNVEV (reference sequence). The CDR3: CASSLSGQGSGYTF. The CDR3 DNA sequence: TGTGCCAGCAGTTTATCAGGACAGGGCTCGGGCTACACCTTC.

The chain is built from TRBV7-9 and TRBJ2-7; no clear D gene. V lost 5 bases, J lost 4 bases, and 18 bases lay in between. This CDR3 has 15 residues. Germline V CDR1 and CDR2: SEHNR, FQNEAQ (reference sequence). This CDR3 is CASSPRQREEYEQYF. In DNA form, the CDR3 reads TGTGCCAGCAGCCCCCGCCAGAGAGAGGAGTACGAGCAGTACTTC.

This clone was picked up a small number of times. The rearrangement joins TRBV28 to TRBJ2-7; no clear D. Trimming left V 3 bases short and J 4 bases short, with 13 bases between. Germline V lookup: CDR1 MDHEN, CDR2 SYDVKM. The CDR3 is 14 amino acids. CDR3 coding DNA: TGTGCCAGCAGTTTCTCCGGTCCCGGGTACGAGCAGTACTTC. Translated: CASSFSGPGYEQYF.

This chain joins TRBV27 and TRBJ1-2, with TRBD1 identical over 7 bases. CDR3 size: 14 residues. Germline V gene lookup returns CDR1 MNHEY and CDR2 SMNVEV (reference sequence). With V trimmed by 5 bases and J by 6 bases, 9 bases remained unmatched. In DNA, the CDR3 is TGTGCCAGCAGTCCGCGAACACAGGGGCATGGCTACACCTTC. Amino acid sequence: CASSPRTQGHGYTF.

V is TRBV5-6 and J is TRBJ2-7; maybe TRBD1 (5 bases). Germline V gives CDR1 SGHDT, CDR2 YYEEEE. Trimming left V 2 bases short and J 0 bases short, with 9 bases between. The CDR3 is made up of 14 amino acids. The CDR3 nucleotides read TGTGCCAGCAGCTTTCCTGACAGCTCCTACGAGCAGTACTTC. Amino acids: CASSFPDSSYEQYF.

The chain employs TRBV10-3 and TRBJ2-1; TRBD1 might be the D (5 bases). Germline values: CDR1 ENHRY, CDR2 SYGVKD. Trimming took 0 bases from V and 6 from J, leaving 15 bases between them. The length of the CDR3 is 16 residues. This chain's CDR3 is CAISESGPQGFNEQFF. In DNA, the CDR3 is TGTGCCATCAGTGAGTCGGGGCCTCAGGGTTTCAATGAGCAGTTCTTC.

The chain couples TRBV2 to TRBJ2-3, with 9 bases that match TRBD2. This CDR3 has 18 amino acids. With V trimmed by 2 bases and J by 1 base, 10 bases remained unmatched. Germline CDR1 is SNHLY and CDR2 is FYNNEI. Written as DNA, the CDR3 is TGTGCCAGCAGTGAAAGTTCGTTAGCGGGGGAGCGCACAGATACGCAGTATTTT. Translated: CASSESSLAGERTDTQYF. Looking up the rest from reference TRBV2 and TRBJ2-3 gives the full variable domain: EPEVTQTPSHQVTQMGQEVILRCVPISNHLYFYWYRQILGQKVEFLVSFYNNEISEKSEIFDDQFSVERPDGSNFTLKIRSTKLEDSAMYFCASSESSLAGERTDTQYFGPGTRLTVL.

The V gene is TRBV28, the J gene TRBJ1-2; D is uncertain. Deletions cut 1 base from V and 3 bases from J, with 15 bases between. Germline CDR1 and CDR2: MDHEN and SYDVKM. This CDR3 contains 16 residues. Written as DNA, the CDR3 is TGTGCCAGCAGTTTATCCGGTCTCGGGTGGGACTATGGCTACACCTTC. Its protein is CASSLSGLGWDYGYTF.

The V and J genes are TRBV7-9 and TRBJ2-3, with 11 bases lining up with TRBD1. The CDR3 consists of 16 residues. The V segment lost 5 bases and the J segment 1 base; nucleotides outside the gene matches: 5. The germline V gene has CDR1 SEHNR and CDR2 FQNEAQ (reference sequence). The CDR3 region is CASSLGQGAGTDTQYF. The CDR3 DNA follows: TGTGCCAGCAGCCTAGGACAGGGGGCAGGCACAGATACGCAGTATTTT.

In its sample, this clone was seen a few times. The rearrangement joins TRBV7-2 to TRBJ1-3; 7 bases fit TRBD1. V lost 6 bases to trimming and J lost 9 bases; unmatched junction nucleotides: 11. Germline V gives CDR1 SGHTA, CDR2 FQGNSA. The CDR3 extends over 14 amino acids. The CDR3 DNA reads TGTGCCAGCAGAACGGGGACAGCTGGAGGCACCATATATTTT. Amino acid sequence: CASRTGTAGGTIYF.

The chain carries TRBV21-1 and TRBJ1-4; TRBD1 is the table's D call, not checked against the DNA. TRBV21-1 is a known pseudogene. The CDR3 spans 18 residues. The CDR3 nucleotides are TGTGCCAGCAGCAAAGGTCGTGGGACACACGCAACTAATGAAAAACTGTTTTTT. Residues: CASSKGRGTHATNEKLFF.